This TCR beta chain derives from a study of T cell changes during pregnancy in multiple sclerosis. The CDR3 totals 16 residues. Per the germline V gene, CDR1 is PRHDT and CDR2 is FYEKMQ (reference sequence). Trimming stripped 3 bases from V and 12 bases from J, with 24 bases between. The method was immunoSEQ multiplex PCR; TCRdb's version includes in-frame clones alone and lacks a portion of them. This sample has 40,000 to 45,000 clones, with more than 75% found just once. This TCR derives from a female donor in good health, enrolled as a control in a pregnancy study. V gene TRBV13 combines with J gene TRBJ2-1, with a weak D call TRBD2 (5 bases). The source material was CD8+ T cells from peripheral blood mononuclear cells, sampled after pregnancy. The CDR3 DNA follows: TGTGCCAGCAGCTTCGGACCTAGCCAGGCGGTACTTGGGCAGTTCTTC. Amino acid sequence: CASSFGPSQAVLGQFF.